This note documents a single TCR beta chain sequence. Its antigen is still unknown. These data originate in a study of glioma-infiltrating T cells after dendritic cell vaccination. The CDR3 runs 16 residues. Germline CDR1 is SGHAT and CDR2 is FQNNGV. The J segment lost 6 bases and the V segment lost 1 base, leaving 9 bases of the junction unmatched. PBMC sampling occurred before vaccination, two weeks after the third dose, and at progression. Some clones are missing from TCRdb's copy, which holds only in-frame ones; the method was immunoSEQ multiplex PCR. The sample has tens of thousands of clones, 85% to 90% seen once. Whole-study results and caveats: Only a small number of patients had complete blood and tumor samples.

The clonotype originates from a human donor with glioblastoma. The genes are TRBV11-2 and TRBJ1-2; 9 nucleotides line up with TRBD1. The sequencing used blood, collected before dendritic cell vaccination. CDR3 loop: CASSLVPGQGWNGYTF. For the CDR3, the DNA is TGTGCCAGCAGCTTAGTCCCGGGACAGGGTTGGAATGGCTACACCTTC.